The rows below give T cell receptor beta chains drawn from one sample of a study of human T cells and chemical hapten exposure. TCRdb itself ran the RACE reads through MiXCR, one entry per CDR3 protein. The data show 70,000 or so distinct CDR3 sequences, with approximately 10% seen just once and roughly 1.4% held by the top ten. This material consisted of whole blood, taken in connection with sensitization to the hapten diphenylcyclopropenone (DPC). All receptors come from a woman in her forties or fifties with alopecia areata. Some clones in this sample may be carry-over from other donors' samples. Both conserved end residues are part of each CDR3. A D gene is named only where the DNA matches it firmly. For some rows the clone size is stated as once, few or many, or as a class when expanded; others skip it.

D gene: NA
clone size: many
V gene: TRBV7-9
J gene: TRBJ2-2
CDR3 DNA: TGTGCCAGCAGCTTATCGTACGCGGGGGAGCTGTTTTTT
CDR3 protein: CASSLSYAGELFF

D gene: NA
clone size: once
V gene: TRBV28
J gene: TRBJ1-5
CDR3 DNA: TGTGCCGCCCGGACAGAAAATCAGCCCCAGCATTTT
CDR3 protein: CAARTENQPQHF

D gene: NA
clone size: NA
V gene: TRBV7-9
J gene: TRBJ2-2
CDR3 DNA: TGTGCCAGCAGCCCCAGGGGGAACACCGGGGAGCTGTTTTTT
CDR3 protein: CASSPRGNTGELFF

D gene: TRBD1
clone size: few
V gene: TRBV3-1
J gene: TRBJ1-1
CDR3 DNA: TGTGCCAGCGGGGACAGAGAAGCTTTCTTT
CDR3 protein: CASGDREAFF

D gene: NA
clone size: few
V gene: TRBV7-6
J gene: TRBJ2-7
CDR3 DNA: TGTGCCAGCAGCCCTCTACAGAACGAGCAGTACTTC
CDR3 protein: CASSPLQNEQYF

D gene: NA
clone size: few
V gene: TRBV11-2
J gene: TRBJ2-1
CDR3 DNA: TGTGCCAGCAGCTTGGGGGCGGTCAATGAGCAGTTCTTC
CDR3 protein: CASSLGAVNEQFF

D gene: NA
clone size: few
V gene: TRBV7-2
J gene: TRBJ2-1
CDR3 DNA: TGTGCCAGCAGCTTAGGGCCCGAGCAGTTCTTC
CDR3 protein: CASSLGPEQFF

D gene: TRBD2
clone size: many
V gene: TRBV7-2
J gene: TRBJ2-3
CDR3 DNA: TGTGCCAGCACGCCCGGGGGGGGCCCTAGCACAGATACGCAGTATTTT
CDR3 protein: CASTPGGGPSTDTQYF

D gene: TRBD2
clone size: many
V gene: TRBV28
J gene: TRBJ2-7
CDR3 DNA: TGTGCCAGCATCACTAGCGGGGGGAGCTCCTACGAGCAGTACTTC
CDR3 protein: CASITSGGSSYEQYF

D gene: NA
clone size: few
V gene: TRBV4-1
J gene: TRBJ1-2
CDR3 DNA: TGCGCCAGCAGCCTGGACGGTTACTATGGCTACACCTTC
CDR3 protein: CASSLDGYYGYTF

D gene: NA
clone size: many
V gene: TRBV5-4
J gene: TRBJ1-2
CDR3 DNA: TGTGCCAGCCTGGCGAGCGGAGAGCGCGGGAGTGGCTACACCTTC
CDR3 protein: CASLASGERGSGYTF

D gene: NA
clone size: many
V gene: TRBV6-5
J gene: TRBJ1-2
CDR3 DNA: TGTGCCAGCAGTTACCGGGGGCCTCGAGGCTACACCTTC
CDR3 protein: CASSYRGPRGYTF

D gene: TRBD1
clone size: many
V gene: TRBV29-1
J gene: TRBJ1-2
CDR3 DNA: TGCAGCGTCCATACTCCCCTGGGACAGGTGGATTACTATGGCTACACCTTC
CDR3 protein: CSVHTPLGQVDYYGYTF

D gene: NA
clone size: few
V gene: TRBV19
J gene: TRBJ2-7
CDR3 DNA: TGTGCCAGTAGTAAAGGGCCGTCTTCCTACGAGCAGTACTTC
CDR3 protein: CASSKGPSSYEQYF

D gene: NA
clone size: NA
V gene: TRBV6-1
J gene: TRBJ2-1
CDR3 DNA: TGTGCCAGCACTGCAATGGTCAATGAGCAGTTCTTC
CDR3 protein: CASTAMVNEQFF

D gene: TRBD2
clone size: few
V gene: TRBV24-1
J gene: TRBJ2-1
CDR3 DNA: TGTGCCACCAGTGATTATTCTAGCGGGTACGATAACAATGAGCAGTTCTTC
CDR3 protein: CATSDYSSGYDNNEQFF

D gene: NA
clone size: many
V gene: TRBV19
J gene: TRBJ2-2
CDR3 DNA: TGTGCCAGTAGCGGACAAGGGTCGGCCGGGGAGCTGTTTTTT
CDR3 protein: CASSGQGSAGELFF

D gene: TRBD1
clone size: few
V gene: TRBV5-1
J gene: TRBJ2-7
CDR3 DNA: TGCGCCAGCAGCCCCCTCGACAGGGGTCTGTACTACGAGCAGTACTTC
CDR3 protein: CASSPLDRGLYYEQYF

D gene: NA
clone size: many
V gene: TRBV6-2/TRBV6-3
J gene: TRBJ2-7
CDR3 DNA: TGTGCCAGCAGTTATGCCTACGAGCAGTACTTC
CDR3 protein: CASSYAYEQYF

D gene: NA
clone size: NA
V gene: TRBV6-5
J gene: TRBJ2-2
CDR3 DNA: TGTGCCAGCAGATTGACAGACACCGGGGAGCTGTTTTTT
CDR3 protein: CASRLTDTGELFF

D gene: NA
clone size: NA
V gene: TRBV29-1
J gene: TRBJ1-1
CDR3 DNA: TGCAGCGCCGCAAACACTGAAGCTTTCTTT
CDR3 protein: CSAANTEAFF

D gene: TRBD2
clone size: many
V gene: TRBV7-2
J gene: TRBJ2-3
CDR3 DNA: TGTGCCAGCAGCTTAGGACTAGCGGGAAGCACAGATACGCAGTATTTT
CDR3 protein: CASSLGLAGSTDTQYF

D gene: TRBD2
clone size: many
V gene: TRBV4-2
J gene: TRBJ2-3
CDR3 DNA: TGTGCCAGCAGCCAAGGGCAGCGGGGACTAGCCACAGATACGCAGTATTTT
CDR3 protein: CASSQGQRGLATDTQYF

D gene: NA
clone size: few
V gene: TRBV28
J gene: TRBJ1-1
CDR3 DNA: TGTGCCAGCAGTGTAGCAGGGATAGAAGCTTTCTTT
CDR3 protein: CASSVAGIEAFF

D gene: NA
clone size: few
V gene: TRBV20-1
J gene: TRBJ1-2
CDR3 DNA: TGCAGTGCTCTGAACAGGGAGGAGGACTATGGCTACACCTTC
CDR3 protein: CSALNREEDYGYTF

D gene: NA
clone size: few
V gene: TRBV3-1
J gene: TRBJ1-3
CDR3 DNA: TGTGCCAGCAGCCACAGGGTTACGGGAAACACCATATATTTT
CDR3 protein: CASSHRVTGNTIYF

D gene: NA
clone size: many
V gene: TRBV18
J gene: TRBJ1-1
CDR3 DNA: TGTGCCAGCTCACCCGGCCTAGCCCGGAATGCTGAAGCTTTCTTT
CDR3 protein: CASSPGLARNAEAFF

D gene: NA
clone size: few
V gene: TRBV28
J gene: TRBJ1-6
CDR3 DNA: TGTGCCAGCAGTCCAGGGGTAAATTCACCCCTCCACTTT
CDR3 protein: CASSPGVNSPLHF

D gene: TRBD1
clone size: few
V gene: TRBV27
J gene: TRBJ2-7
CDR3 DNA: TGTGCCAGCAGTTACGGACAGGGGGCTTACGAGCAGTACTTC
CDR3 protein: CASSYGQGAYEQYF

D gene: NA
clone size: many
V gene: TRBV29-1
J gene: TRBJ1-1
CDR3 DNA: TGCAGCGTGCGGGGCACGCTGAACACTGAAGCTTTCTTT
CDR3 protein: CSVRGTLNTEAFF

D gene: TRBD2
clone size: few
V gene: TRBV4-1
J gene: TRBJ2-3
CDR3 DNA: TGCGCCAGCAGCCAAGATCCCGGGACTAGCGGTCCAGGAGATACGCAGTATTTT
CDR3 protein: CASSQDPGTSGPGDTQYF

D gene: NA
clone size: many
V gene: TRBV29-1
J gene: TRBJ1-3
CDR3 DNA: TGCAGCGTTGAACTGGGGAGTGGAAACACCATATATTTT
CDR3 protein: CSVELGSGNTIYF

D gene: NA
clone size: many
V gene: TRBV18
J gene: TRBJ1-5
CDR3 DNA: TGTGCCAGCTCACCGGAGGCAGGGGGCAATCAGCCCCAGCATTTT
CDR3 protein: CASSPEAGGNQPQHF

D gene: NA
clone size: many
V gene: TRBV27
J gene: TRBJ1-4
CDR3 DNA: TGTGCCAGCAGTTTTGGTGGACCAACTAATGAAAAACTGTTTTTT
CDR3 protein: CASSFGGPTNEKLFF

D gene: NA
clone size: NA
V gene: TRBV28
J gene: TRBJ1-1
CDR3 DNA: TGTGCCAGCAGTTGGCGAGGGGCCCCGAACACTGAAGCTTTCTTT
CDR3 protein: CASSWRGAPNTEAFF

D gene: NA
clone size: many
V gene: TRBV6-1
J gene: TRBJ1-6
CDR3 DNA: TGTGCCAGCAGTGAAGGGGGGGCGCGTAATTCACCCCTCCACTTT
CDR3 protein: CASSEGGARNSPLHF

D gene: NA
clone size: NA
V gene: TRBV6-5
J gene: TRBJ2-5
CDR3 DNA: TGTGCCAGCAGTTACTCTAGCACAGTCCAAGAGACCCAGTACTTC
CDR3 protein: CASSYSSTVQETQYF

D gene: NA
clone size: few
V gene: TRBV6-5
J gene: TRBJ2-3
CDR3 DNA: TGTGCCAGCAGTTACGGCGGAACTAGCACAGATACGCAGTATTTT
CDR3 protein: CASSYGGTSTDTQYF

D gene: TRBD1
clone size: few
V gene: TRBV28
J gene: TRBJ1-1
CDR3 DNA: TGTGCCAGCAGTCCGAGGACAGGGAGTAAAGCTGAAGCTTTCTTT
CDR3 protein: CASSPRTGSKAEAFF